This T cell receptor (beta chain) was obtained from a study of glioma-infiltrating T cells. The iRepertoire nested amplicon-rescue multiplex PCR amplified TCR alpha and beta CDR3s from RNA. Tissue mRNA or PBMC total RNA, roughly 90-400 ng, went into one-step reverse transcription and amplification. TCRdb used MiXCR to reprocess the multiplex PCR reads, holding one entry per CDR3 protein. The repertoire holds 95,000 to 150,000 distinct CDR3 sequences, about 23% seen once, with 13% to 15% in the top ten. This clonotype has ten or more counts. The target antigen is unknown. Notes on the study in general: Tissue and blood shared very few CDR3 sequences.

Trimming took 5 bases from V and 10 from J, leaving 15 bases between them. Germline V lookup: CDR1 SNHLY, CDR2 FYNNEI. The CDR3 consists of 14 residues. The rearrangement links TRBV2 to TRBJ1-6, with D hard to call. The sequenced material came from glioma tissue, nonneoplastic brain tissue, or PBMCs (not recorded which). The clonotype was recovered from a human donor with low-grade glioma or glioblastoma, undergoing nonglioma brain surgery, or in good health (not recorded which). DNA of the CDR3: TGTGCCAGCAGTAAGAACGACCCCCTCTCACCCCTCCACTTT. Translating it yields CASSKNDPLSPLHF.